These T cell receptor beta chains were read from a single sample in a study of T cell repertoires in ileal Crohn's disease. Sequencing was performed with immunoSEQ multiplex PCR; in TCRdb, only in-frame clones are kept and a portion is missing. The sample gives about 4,900 clones, around nine tenths of which show up once; around 5.4% is in the top ten. Sequencing was done on a sample of ileal tissue. The receptors shown here come from an adult with Crohn's disease. Each CDR3 is given with its conserved first and last residue. A D gene is named only where the DNA matches it firmly. Only part of the rows carry a size: once, few, many, or a class if the clone is expanded.

d_call	v_call	clone_size	j_call	cdr3_aa	cdr3_nt
.	TRBV28	.	TRBJ2-1	CASSTQRDEQFF	TGTGCCAGCAGCACACAGAGGGATGAGCAGTTCTTC
TRBD2	TRBV4-3	.	TRBJ2-6	CASSATPGGVGSGANVLTF	TGCGCCAGCAGCGCCACCCCCGGGGGGGTCGGCTCTGGGGCCAACGTCCTGACTTTC
.	TRBV5-1	.	TRBJ1-1	CASSTVGHTEAFF	TGCGCCAGCAGCACGGTGGGGCACACTGAAGCTTTCTTT
.	TRBV5-6	.	TRBJ2-7	CASSGGAFPRLEQYF	TGTGCCAGCAGCGGGGGGGCATTCCCTCGGCTCGAGCAGTACTTC
TRBD2	TRBV2	.	TRBJ2-3	CASSVSGGTDTQYF	TGTGCCAGCAGTGTCAGCGGGGGAACAGATACGCAGTATTTT
TRBD1	TRBV28	.	TRBJ1-2	CASSSGTGHYGYTF	TGTGCCAGCAGTTCCGGGACAGGGCACTATGGCTACACCTTC
.	TRBV7-2	.	TRBJ2-7	CASSLDMGDEQYF	TGTGCCAGCAGCTTAGACATGGGAGACGAGCAGTACTTC
TRBD1	TRBV28	.	TRBJ1-2	CASSPSLGRGRYGYTF	TGTGCCAGCAGTCCATCCCTAGGCAGGGGGAGGTATGGCTACACCTTC
.	TRBV28	once	TRBJ1-6	CASTTPDSRGGPLHF	TGTGCCAGCACCACCCCGGACAGCCGAGGTGGCCCCCTCCACTTT
.	TRBV5-4	few	TRBJ1-6	CASSLAGINSPLHF	TGTGCCAGCAGCTTGGCAGGGATTAATTCACCCCTCCACTTT
TRBD1	TRBV7-9	.	TRBJ2-6	CASSVGQGGSGANVLTF	TGTGCCAGCAGCGTGGGACAGGGAGGTTCTGGGGCCAACGTCCTGACTTTC
TRBD2	TRBV25-1	.	TRBJ2-1	CASSEFRAGGSSYNEQFF	TGTGCCAGCAGTGAATTTAGAGCGGGGGGGAGTTCCTACAATGAGCAGTTCTTC
.	TRBV18	.	TRBJ1-3	CASSPSEGNTIYF	TGTGCCAGCTCACCCTCGGAGGGAAACACCATATATTTT
TRBD2	TRBV7-3	.	TRBJ2-1	CASSTLAGQYNEQFF	TGTGCCAGCAGCACGCTAGCGGGGCAATACAATGAGCAGTTCTTC
TRBD1	TRBV28	once	TRBJ2-7	CASSFRDRAGEQYF	TGTGCCAGCAGTTTCCGGGACAGGGCCGGGGAGCAGTACTTC
.	TRBV29-1	few	TRBJ1-1	CSVRSLSSEAFF	TGCAGCGTTCGGAGCCTATCTTCTGAAGCTTTCTTT
TRBD1	TRBV28	few	TRBJ2-4	CASNKAGTDFRGLAKNIQYF	TGTGCCAGCAATAAAGCCGGGACAGACTTTAGGGGGCTAGCCAAAAACATTCAGTACTTC
.	TRBV7-2	once	TRBJ1-6	CASSPVLVNNSPLHF	TGTGCCAGCAGCCCGGTTCTAGTCAATAATTCACCCCTCCACTTT
TRBD2	TRBV5-1	.	TRBJ2-7	CASRLTSGAQLGYF	TGCGCCAGCCGCTTGACTAGCGGGGCGCAACTGGGGTACTTC
.	TRBV28	.	TRBJ2-1	CASSLWSSRLNEQFF	TGTGCCAGCAGTCTCTGGAGTAGCCGTTTGAATGAGCAGTTCTTC
.	TRBV28	.	TRBJ1-2	CASSLGARGHGYTF	TGTGCCAGCAGTTTAGGGGCCAGGGGCCATGGCTACACCTTC
TRBD2	TRBV4-1	.	TRBJ2-3	CASSQTSGGELFTDTQYF	TGCGCCAGCAGCCAGACTAGCGGGGGGGAATTGTTCACAGATACGCAGTATTTT
TRBD1	TRBV7-7	.	TRBJ2-1	CASSSTGKGRQFF	TGTGCCAGCAGCTCGACAGGGAAGGGTAGGCAGTTCTTC
.	TRBV4-3	.	TRBJ2-7	CASSLKLKGSYEQYF	TGCGCCAGCAGCCTCAAACTTAAGGGGTCCTACGAGCAGTACTTC
.	TRBV27	.	TRBJ1-3	CASSSTFPPRGGGNTIYF	TGTGCCAGCAGCTCAACCTTTCCTCCCCGGGGAGGTGGAAACACCATATATTTT
TRBD1	TRBV7-2	.	TRBJ2-1	CASSRGQGVRNEQFF	TGTGCCAGCAGCAGAGGACAGGGGGTTAGGAATGAGCAGTTCTTC
.	TRBV11-1	.	TRBJ1-1	CASSLAQGLRNTEAFF	TGTGCCAGCAGCTTAGCGCAGGGGTTACGGAACACTGAAGCTTTCTTT
TRBD1	TRBV5-4	.	TRBJ2-2	CASSPGTGIAGELFF	TGTGCCAGCAGCCCGGGGACAGGGATCGCCGGGGAGCTGTTTTTT
TRBD1	TRBV7-9	.	TRBJ1-4	CASSYGDRGLGEKLFF	TGTGCCAGCAGCTACGGGGACAGGGGGCTTGGTGAAAAACTGTTTTTT
TRBD2	TRBV27	.	TRBJ2-1	CASSLFPGGGNNEQFF	TGTGCCAGCAGTTTGTTCCCGGGGGGGGGAAACAATGAGCAGTTCTTC
TRBD1	TRBV15	.	TRBJ2-5	CATSTQGAQYF	TGTGCCACCAGTACCCAGGGGGCCCAGTACTTC
.	TRBV5-4	.	TRBJ1-2	CASSSGTPSNYGYTF	TGTGCCAGCAGCTCAGGGACACCATCTAACTATGGCTACACCTTC
.	TRBV5-1	.	TRBJ2-7	CASSSGADEQYF	TGCGCCAGCAGCTCAGGGGCTGACGAGCAGTACTTC
.	TRBV10-3	.	TRBJ2-2	CAISELGGATGELFF	TGTGCCATCAGTGAGTTAGGAGGCGCCACCGGGGAGCTGTTTTTT
TRBD1	TRBV2	.	TRBJ1-1	CASSDFGGGFAEAFF	TGTGCCAGCAGTGACTTTGGAGGGGGCTTCGCTGAAGCTTTCTTT